The T cell receptor beta chain described here comes from a study of blood T cells in healthy people across ages. General observations from the study: More naive CD4+ cells and higher diversity were found in long-lived than in aged donors.

A second PCR, run for roughly 7 to 12 cycles, used a sample-barcoded 5' primer plus a J-beta primer mix. Each CDR3 protein gets one entry after TCRdb re-called the 5' RACE reads with MiXCR. The sample records about 680,000 distinct CDR3 sequences, around 45% being singletons. Notes on this clonotype: What it recognizes is unknown.

This CDR3 has 17 amino acids. The V and J ends lost 1 base and 2 bases respectively, with 18 bases between them. CDR1 and CDR2 from the germline V gene are SGHTA and FQGNSA. The source of this sequence is an older woman in good health. The rearrangement uses TRBV7-2 and TRBJ2-7; possibly TRBD1 for D (5 bases). Material for sequencing was blood. The CDR3 DNA reads TGTGCCAGCAGCTTAGTTCCTCCAGGGATCACCCCCTACGAGCAGTACTTC. Protein: CASSLVPPGITPYEQYF.